These T cell receptor beta chains were read from a single sample in a study of cytomegalovirus exposure and HLA in healthy donors. The data were produced by immunoSEQ multiplex PCR, yet TCRdb's version contains in-frame clones alone and is incomplete. This table holds some 110,000 clones. Input material: PBMCs. The receptors here all came from a man aged 25-45 years in good health and CMV-seronegative. Both conserved end residues are part of each CDR3. D genes are given only for firm matches.

TRBJ2-2	.	TRBV6-5	TGTGCCACCCGGGGGAGGGGGGCCGACGGGGAGCTGTTTTTT	CATRGRGADGELFF
TRBJ1-6	.	TRBV25-1	TGTGCCAGCAGTGGGGTGAAAGGGGCGTCCTATAATTCACCCCTCCACTTT	CASSGVKGASYNSPLHF
TRBJ1-1	.	TRBV27	TGTGCCAGCAGTTCCTGGGGGGCTGAAGCTTTCTTT	CASSSWGAEAFF
TRBJ1-6	.	TRBV9	TGTGCCAGCAGCGTAGAAGGTGGAGGGAATTCACCCCTCCACTTT	CASSVEGGGNSPLHF
TRBJ2-7	TRBD2	TRBV13	TGTGCCAGCAGCCCCCCGGCGACGGGGGGGTTTTTCTCCTACGAGCAGTACTTC	CASSPPATGGFFSYEQYF
TRBJ2-3	TRBD2	TRBV6-4	TGTGCCAGCAGTCCAGCGGGGGTCACAGATACGCAGTATTTT	CASSPAGVTDTQYF
TRBJ2-5	.	TRBV7-9	TGTGCCAGCAGCCCCCGGGGGACAGTAGAGACCCAGTACTTC	CASSPRGTVETQYF
TRBJ2-1	.	TRBV6-8	TGTGCCAGCAGGCTACCAAGGGAAGGGGATTACAATGAGCAGTTCTTC	CASRLPREGDYNEQFF
TRBJ2-3	TRBD2	TRBV15	TGTGCCACCAGCAGAGATTTAAGCGGGGGGCGCACAGATACGCAGTATTTT	CATSRDLSGGRTDTQYF
TRBJ2-1	.	TRBV7-9	TGTGCCAGCAGCTTAGAGGGGGGACAGATCAATGAGCAGTTCTTC	CASSLEGGQINEQFF
TRBJ2-7	.	TRBV6-5	TGTGCCAGCAGTTACAAGGGGGACTACGAGCAGTACTTC	CASSYKGDYEQYF
TRBJ1-5	.	TRBV6-5	TGTGCCAGCACCAGGGGAGACAATCAGCCCCAGCATTTT	CASTRGDNQPQHF
TRBJ1-2	TRBD1	TRBV29-1	TGCAGCGTTGTGACAGGGGACTATGGCTACACCTTC	CSVVTGDYGYTF
TRBJ1-6	.	TRBV7-9	TGTGCCAGCAGCGTCCAAGGGAGGGAGAATTCACCCCTCCACTTT	CASSVQGRENSPLHF
TRBJ2-7	.	TRBV4-2	TGTGCCAGCAGTTTTGAGGGGGGGGCCTACGAGCAGTACTTC	CASSFEGGAYEQYF
TRBJ1-6	.	TRBV7-6	TGTGCCAGCAGCTCCACGGCGCAGACTAGCTCCTATAATTCACCCCTCCACTTT	CASSSTAQTSSYNSPLHF
TRBJ1-1	.	TRBV18	TGTGCCAGCTCACCCCGGGGGGAAGGCACTGAAGCTTTCTTT	CASSPRGEGTEAFF
TRBJ1-6	.	TRBV6-5	TGTGCCAGCAGTTCAATCGCAGGGGCAATAAATTCACCCCTCCACTTT	CASSSIAGAINSPLHF
TRBJ2-3	TRBD2	TRBV5-1	TGCGCCAGCAGCTTGGGGACTAGCGGGGGGATCGGTAAAGATACGCAGTATTTT	CASSLGTSGGIGKDTQYF
TRBJ2-5	.	TRBV7-6	TGTGCCAGCAGCTTAGGAGGGGGAGAGACCCAGTACTTC	CASSLGGGETQYF
TRBJ2-1	.	TRBV18	TGTGCCACCTCGAGGCAATCCCAAAGCAGTGAGCAGTTCTTC	CATSRQSQSSEQFF
TRBJ1-1	.	TRBV19	TGTGCCAGTAGTACCCAACATTTGAACACTGAAGCTTTCTTT	CASSTQHLNTEAFF
TRBJ2-5	.	TRBV5-1	TGCGCCAGCAGCTTGTTAGGGACAACACAAGAGACCCAGTACTTC	CASSLLGTTQETQYF
TRBJ1-2	.	TRBV2	TGTGCCAGCAGTGAAGTCGGCAGGGATAATGGCTACACCTTC	CASSEVGRDNGYTF
TRBJ1-2	.	TRBV6-5	TGTGCCAGCAGTTACCGGGCCGGGGACTATGGCTACACCTTC	CASSYRAGDYGYTF
TRBJ2-2	.	TRBV14	TGTGCCAGCAGCCAAAGAGACAGCTACACCGGGGAGCTGTTTTTT	CASSQRDSYTGELFF
TRBJ2-5	.	TRBV27	TGTGCCAGCAGTTTAGACGGGTTTGAGGAGACCCAGTACTTC	CASSLDGFEETQYF
TRBJ2-7	.	TRBV6-5	TGTGCCAGCAGTTACTTGGGCCGAGACTCCTACGAGCAGTACTTC	CASSYLGRDSYEQYF
TRBJ2-6	.	TRBV6-5	TGTGCCAGCAGTTACCGGGACTCTGGGGCCAACGTCCTGACTTTC	CASSYRDSGANVLTF
TRBJ2-1	TRBD2	TRBV5-3	TGTGCCAGAAGCTACCCTAGCGGGGGGGCCAATGAGCAGTTCTTC	CARSYPSGGANEQFF
TRBJ2-2	.	TRBV4-3	TGCGCCAGCAGCCAAGTCGGGATTTCCGGGGAGCTGTTTTTT	CASSQVGISGELFF
TRBJ2-7	.	TRBV13	TGTGCCAGCAGCTCTCTGGGCCGTCACTACGAGCAGTACTTC	CASSSLGRHYEQYF
TRBJ2-7	TRBD1	TRBV28	TGTGCCAGCAGTGGACAGGGACAGAGCAACGAGCAGTACTTC	CASSGQGQSNEQYF
TRBJ2-5	TRBD2	TRBV6-1	TGTGCCAGCAGTGAAACCACCAGTGGCGGGGGGGCCCTGTACCAAGAGACCCAGTACTTC	CASSETTSGGGALYQETQYF
TRBJ2-7	.	TRBV5-1	TGCGCCAGCAGCTTCGGGACTCCTGGGGAGCAGTACTTC	CASSFGTPGEQYF
TRBJ2-3	.	TRBV13	TGTGCCAGCAGCTTAGGGCAGAGCACAGATACGCAGTATTTT	CASSLGQSTDTQYF
TRBJ1-1	.	TRBV4-3	TGCGCCAGCAGCCAAGATTATGGAGTGACGGGAAAAGCTTTCTTT	CASSQDYGVTGKAFF
TRBJ1-2	TRBD1	TRBV5-1	TGCGCCAGCAGGCTAGGACAGGGGGATCGCTATGGCTACACCTTC	CASRLGQGDRYGYTF
TRBJ1-2	TRBD1	TRBV5-1	TGCGCCAGCAGCCCGGCATCCGGGACAGGGTATTATCGGGATGGCTACACCTTC	CASSPASGTGYYRDGYTF
TRBJ2-2	TRBD1	TRBV5-5	TGTGCCAGCAGCTTGGCTTACAGGGGGCTAGCCGGGGAGCTGTTTTTT	CASSLAYRGLAGELFF
TRBJ2-1	.	TRBV7-9	TGTGCCAGCAGCTCGCGTGTGACAGGCGAGCAGTTCTTC	CASSSRVTGEQFF
TRBJ2-2	TRBD1	TRBV11-2	TGTGCCAGCAGCACCCGGGACAGGGGGCGCGGGGAGCTGTTTTTT	CASSTRDRGRGELFF
TRBJ1-4	TRBD1	TRBV14	TGTGCCAGCAGCCAGGGGACAGGGGCCGCGGGGATAATAAGGGAAAAACTGTTTTTT	CASSQGTGAAGIIREKLFF
TRBJ2-3	.	TRBV18	TGTGCCAGCTCACCCGAGGGATCAGATACGCAGTATTTT	CASSPEGSDTQYF